This T cell receptor (beta chain) stems from a study of blood T cells in healthy people across ages. A second PCR of 7 to 11 cycles used a sample-barcoded 5' primer and a J-beta primer mix. One entry per CDR3 protein, called by TCRdb with MiXCR from the 5' RACE reads. The repertoire holds 1.5 million to 2 million distinct CDR3 sequences, with around half as singletons. V lost 0 bases, J lost 12 bases, and 14 bases lay in between. Germline V gene data show CDR1 as MNHEY and CDR2 as SMNVEV (reference sequence). This CDR3 is 14 amino acids long. Of note for this clonotype: Its antigen remains unidentified.

The study's findings and limits: A strong correlation was found between TCR beta diversity and the percentage of naive T cells. Long-lived donors exceeded aged donors in naive CD4+ cells and diversity.

Sequencing was performed on blood. The chain is built from TRBV27 and TRBJ1-4; D may be TRBD1 (6 bases). This TCR was sampled from a middle-aged woman in good health. The CDR3 DNA reads as TGTGCCAGCAGTTTATCGGGTAGGGGGAGGGAACTGTTTTTT. It codes for CASSLSGRGRELFF. Together with reference TRBV27 and TRBJ1-4, the CDR3 gives the full variable domain: EAQVTQNPRYLITVTGKKLTVTCSQNMNHEYMSWYRQDPGLGLRQIYYSMNVEVTDKGDVPEGYKVSRKEKRNFPLILESPSPNQTSLYFCASSLSGRGRELFFGSGTQLSVL.